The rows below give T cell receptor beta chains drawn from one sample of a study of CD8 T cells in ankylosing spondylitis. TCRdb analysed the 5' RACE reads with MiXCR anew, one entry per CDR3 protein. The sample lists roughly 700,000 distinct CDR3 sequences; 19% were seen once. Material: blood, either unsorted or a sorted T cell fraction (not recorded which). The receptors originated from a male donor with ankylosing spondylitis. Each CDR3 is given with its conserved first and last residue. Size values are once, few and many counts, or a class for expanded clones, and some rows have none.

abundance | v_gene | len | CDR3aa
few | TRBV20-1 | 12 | CSAPGRLYGYTF
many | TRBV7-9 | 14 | CASRRQGDNSPLHF
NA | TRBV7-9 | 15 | CASSLRLSSTDTQYF
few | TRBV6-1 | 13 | CASSEHLNTEAFF
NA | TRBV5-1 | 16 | CASSLSRLASGGELFF
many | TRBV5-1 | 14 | CASSLEGNTGELFF
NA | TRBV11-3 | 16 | CASSYGTGVPTDTQYF
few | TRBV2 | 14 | CASSEGTLTGELFF
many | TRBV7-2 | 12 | CASSLEDYEQYF
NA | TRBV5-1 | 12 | CASSSYDSEQFF
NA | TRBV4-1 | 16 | CASSQDPRGGGSEQFF
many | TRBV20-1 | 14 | CSAGGPGQGPGYTF
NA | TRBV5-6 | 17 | CASSISGRYPNTGELFF
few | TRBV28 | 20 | CASSPGGAGGNTNRRNEQFF
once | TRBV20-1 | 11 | CSARDEIQQFF
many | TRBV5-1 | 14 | CASSPPLSGNEQFF
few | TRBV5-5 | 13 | CASTLWGQETQYF
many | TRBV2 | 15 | CASSIQGARTGELFF
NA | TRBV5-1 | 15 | CASSLGTGAPYEQYF
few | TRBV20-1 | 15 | CSARGASGGLGTQYF
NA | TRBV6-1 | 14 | CASSLSSGKFGYTF
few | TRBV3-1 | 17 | CASSQSLDRRPNNEQFF
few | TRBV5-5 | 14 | CASSPGGALHEAFF
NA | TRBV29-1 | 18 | CSVLILPVGSTGEDGYTF
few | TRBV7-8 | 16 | CASSLVPRRTKETQYF
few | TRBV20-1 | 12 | CSAPLAGGAQYF
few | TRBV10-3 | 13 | CAIQGTGNGEQYF
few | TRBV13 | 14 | CASVPWKGDSPLHF
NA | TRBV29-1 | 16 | CSALAVRGVSYNEQFF
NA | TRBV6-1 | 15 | CASSRLAGALTEQYF
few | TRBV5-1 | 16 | CASSWTAGRGNSPLHF
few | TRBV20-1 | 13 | CSALLGLTDTQYF
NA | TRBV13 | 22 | CASSSGMGLAGTLSLHTDTQYF
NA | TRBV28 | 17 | CASSLREGQGGWYGYTF
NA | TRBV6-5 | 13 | CASSYGTVAEQFF
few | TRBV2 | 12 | CASIAFGYGYTF
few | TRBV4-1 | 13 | CASSQAVNTEAFF
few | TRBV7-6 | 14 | CASSFNGGLYEQYF
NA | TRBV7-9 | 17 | CASSIRAGTSGNHEQFF
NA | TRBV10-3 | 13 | CAISERGDGGYTF
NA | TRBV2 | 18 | CASSVGGQGGQIGYEQYF
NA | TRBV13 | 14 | CASSRDRGPHTIYF
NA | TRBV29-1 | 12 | CSVDPSGTEAFF
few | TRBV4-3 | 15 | CASSHGQGEADTQYF
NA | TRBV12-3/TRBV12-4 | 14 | CASSSDIENSPLHF
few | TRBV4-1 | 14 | CASSLDRGQDGYTF
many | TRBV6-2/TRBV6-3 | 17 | CASSYSHQGAGSYEQYF
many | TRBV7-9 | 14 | CASSFRDSSYEQYF
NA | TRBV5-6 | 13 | CASSDLNGGEQYF
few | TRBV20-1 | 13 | CSASRGRVETQYF
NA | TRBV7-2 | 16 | CASSSPLQGRSYEQYF